The 19 T cell receptor beta chains given below trace back to one sample, sequenced in a study of post-analysis software for immune sequencing data (dated by TCRdb to the mid-2010s). What the authors observed across the whole study: Significantly higher frequencies in patients than in controls were found for roughly 5 TRBV segments, including TRBV5-6, TRBV5-1 and TRBV20-1.

Their recognized antigens are unknown. Libraries were constructed by PCR. The data were produced on an Illumina HiSeq 2500. To reduce PCR and sequencing biases, unique molecular identifiers were incorporated into the TCR beta cDNA libraries. TCRdb cleaned the public reads at Q25 with fastp, built clones with MiXCR and kept in-frame beta chains. Each entry merges the rows of one CDR3 protein and shows their most common DNA and genes. Across this sample there are hundreds of thousands of distinct CDR3 sequences, with around 53% seen only once. The top ten clones comprise about 4.8% of the sample. Material: blood. The receptors stem from a girl under 18 with multiple sclerosis.

This clonotype was found a few times. V and J are TRBV6-2 or TRBV6-3 and TRBJ2-2; D is undetermined. The CDR3 covers 14 residues. V lost 2 bases and J lost 6, with 10 bases in between. The germline gives CDR1 MNHEY, CDR2 SVGEGT. CDR3 in amino acids: CASSYGIGSGELFF. The CDR3 nucleotides read TGTGCCAGCAGTTACGGGATTGGGTCCGGGGAGCTGTTTTTT.

This clonotype has a handful of counts. J is TRBJ2-7 and V is TRBV29-1; 9 bases fit TRBD1. V lost 6 bases and J lost 0; bases outside the gene matches: 3. This CDR3 is 13 amino acids long. Germline-derived CDR1 and CDR2 are SQVTM and ANQGSEA. As DNA, the CDR3 is TGCAGCGTCCGGACAGGGGTCTCCTACGAGCAGTACTTC. Translating gives CSVRTGVSYEQYF.

The chain uses TRBV4-2 and TRBJ2-4; 10 positions agree with TRBD2. With 0 bases clipped from V and 8 bases from J, the junction kept 4 bases outside the gene matches. This CDR3 region has 15 residues. Germline V gives CDR1 LGHNA, CDR2 YNFKEQ. The DNA for the CDR3 is TGTGCCAGCAGCCAAGAGATCCTAGCGGGAGACATTCAGTACTTC. This gives the protein CASSQEILAGDIQYF.

The J gene is TRBJ2-3, the V gene TRBV29-1; TRBD2 agrees at 7 bases. CDR1 SQVTM and CDR2 ANQGSEA come from the germline V gene. The CDR3 is made up of 13 amino acids. J gave up 3 bases and V 8 bases, and 8 bases lay outside the gene matches. The CDR3 region is CSSRRGRTDTQYF. The CDR3 bases are TGCAGCTCCAGGCGGGGGAGGACAGATACGCAGTATTTT.

The V and J genes are TRBV12-3 or TRBV12-4 and TRBJ1-5, with 9 bases aligning to TRBD1. The CDR3 length is 15 residues. The junction had 9 bases not matched to a gene; V was cut back by 6 bases and J by 6 bases. CDR3 residues: CASSPTGQGAQPQHF. The CDR3, as DNA: TGTGCCAGCAGCCCAACGGGACAGGGTGCTCAGCCCCAGCATTTT.

The table lists this clonotype with a few counts. The CDR3 bases are TGTGCCATCAGTCAACAGGGGGACGAGCAGTACTTC. Its protein product is CAISQQGDEQYF. The rearrangement links TRBV10-3 to TRBJ2-7; TRBD1 agrees at 8 bases. V trimming: 5 bases; J trimming: 5 bases; junction bases outside the gene matches: 2. Germline assignment: CDR1 ENHRY and CDR2 SYGVKD. The CDR3 runs 12 residues.

This clonotype was found once. This chain uses TRBV29-1 with TRBJ2-7; possible D gene TRBD1, 5 bases. The germline V gene has CDR1 SQVTM and CDR2 ANQGSEA. Trimming shortened V by 6 bases and J by 2 bases, and 14 bases separated the two germline ends. This CDR3 has 13 amino acids. This chain's CDR3 is CSVAVQGPYEQYF. In nucleotides, the CDR3 is TGCAGCGTCGCCGTCCAGGGTCCCTACGAGCAGTACTTC.

DNA for the CDR3: TGTGCCAGCAGCGTAAGATTCACCGGGGAGCTGTTTTTT. Amino acid sequence: CASSVRFTGELFF. The V and J genes are TRBV9 and TRBJ2-2, with D uncertain. Trimming took off 1 base at V and 4 bases at J, with 5 bases between the two ends. This CDR3 region has 13 residues. Germline V gene data show CDR1 as SGDLS and CDR2 as YYNGEE.

The chain is built from TRBV15 and TRBJ1-2, with TRBD1 identical over 9 bases. There are 16 residues in the CDR3. The germline V gene encodes CDR1 LNHNV and CDR2 YYDKDF (reference sequence). After removal of 6 bases from V and 3 bases from J, the junction contained 11 bases not matched to a gene. The CDR3 coding sequence is TGTGCCACCAGTGAAGATACCGGGACAGGGCACTATGGCTACACCTTC. Protein product: CATSEDTGTGHYGYTF.

This clonotype was seen more than once but under ten times. The V call is TRBV7-9, the J call TRBJ1-6; D possibly corresponds to TRBD1 (5 bases). Germline V lookup: CDR1 SEHNR, CDR2 FQNEAQ (reference sequence). The CDR3 consists of 17 residues. Trimming took off 4 bases at V and 8 bases at J, with 21 bases between the two ends. The CDR3 DNA reads TGTGCCAGCAGCTCCTATTTGACAGCACCGCGGGATTCACCCCTCCACTTT. The encoded protein is CASSSYLTAPRDSPLHF.

This rearrangement joins TRBV11-2 to TRBJ2-5, with 7 nucleotides matching TRBD1. The last part of the DNA fits TRBJ2-7 better; the J call may be wrong. CDR3 length equals 15 residues. Looked up from germline, CDR1 is SGHAT and CDR2 is FQNNGV. The CDR3, as DNA: TGTGCCAGCAGCTTAGAGGGGACAGCTACCTACGAGCAGTACTTC. Its protein product is CASSLEGTATYEQYF.

This chain joins TRBV5-1 and TRBJ2-5; tentatively, D is TRBD1 (6 bases). Between the trimmed V and J ends, which lost 0 bases and 11 bases, there was a span of 23 bases. This CDR3 contains 16 residues. The germline V gene encodes CDR1 SGHRS and CDR2 YFSETQ. DNA of the CDR3: TGCGCCAGCAGCTTGGACGTCAGGGGCTTCGGGTACGGGCAGTACTTC. It yields the protein CASSLDVRGFGYGQYF.

This clonotype showed up just a few times. The chain employs TRBV20-1 and TRBJ2-7; D is perhaps TRBD1 or TRBD2 (5 bases each). The V end was cut by 2 bases, the J end by 7 bases, with 18 bases between. Germline CDR1 and CDR2: DFQATT and SNEGSKA (reference sequence). There are 14 residues in the CDR3. CDR3 bases: TGCAGTGCTAGACTCCCCACCGGGTGGGGGGAGCAGTACTTC. As protein: CSARLPTGWGEQYF.

V and J are TRBV6-5 and TRBJ1-2; no firm D call. Germline CDR1 reads MNHEY; CDR2 reads SVGAGI. This CDR3 is built from 14 residues. Trimming pared 6 bases from V and 4 bases from J, leaving 15 bases between. The CDR3 bases are TGTGCCAGCAGCCAACGGCCGAATTCCTATGGCTACACCTTC. Translated, it gives CASSQRPNSYGYTF.

This clonotype came up a few times. The chain is built from TRBV29-1 and TRBJ2-5, with D perhaps assigned TRBD1 or TRBD2 (5 bases each). This CDR3 is built from 12 residues. The V and J ends lost 6 bases and 4 bases respectively, with 12 bases between them. Germline V gene data show CDR1 as SQVTM and CDR2 as ANQGSEA. CDR3 DNA sequence: TGCAGCGTCCGTAAGGGGACAGAGACCCAGTACTTC. Amino acid sequence: CSVRKGTETQYF.

This chain connects TRBV29-1 to TRBJ2-3, with D unresolved. CDR3 length equals 14 residues. The germline V gene encodes CDR1 SQVTM and CDR2 ANQGSEA. Trimming shortened V by 1 base and J by 1 base, and 9 bases separated the two germline ends. The CDR3 region is CSVEVQQGTDTQYF. The CDR3 nucleotides read TGCAGCGTTGAAGTCCAGCAGGGCACAGATACGCAGTATTTT.

As concerns this clonotype: An end of the junction differs from the germline gene, which may be a read error. J is TRBJ2-1 and V is TRBV29-1; D may match TRBD1 or TRBD2 (6 bases each). Germline CDR1 reads SQVTM; CDR2 reads ANQGSEA. The CDR3 sequence is 14 residues long. This chain's CDR3 is CSGGVGGADNEQFF. The CDR3, as DNA: TGTAGCGGAGGGGTCGGGGGCGCGGACAATGAGCAGTTCTTC.

This rearrangement joins TRBV6-2 or TRBV6-3 to TRBJ2-3, with D uncertain. The CDR3 has 13 residues. Germline lookup yields CDR1 MNHEY and CDR2 SVGEGT. V was trimmed by 4 bases and J by 2 bases, leaving 7 bases between them. The CDR3, as DNA: TGTGCCAGCAGTTTTGGGTACACAGATACGCAGTATTTT. Protein product: CASSFGYTDTQYF.

This clonotype has ten or more counts. The chain carries TRBV5-1 and TRBJ1-2; 10 bases fit TRBD1. This CDR3 contains 15 residues. V gave up 4 bases and J gave up 2 bases; unmatched junction bases: 5. Germline loops: CDR1 SGHRS, CDR2 YFSETQ. CDR3 sequence reads: CASSPGQGGNYGYTF. In DNA, the CDR3 is TGCGCCAGCAGCCCCGGACAGGGGGGAAACTATGGCTACACCTTC. Complete variable domain (other parts from reference TRBV5-1 and TRBJ1-2): KAGVTQTPRYLIKTRGQQVTLSCSPISGHRSVSWYQQTPGQGLQFLFEYFSETQRNKGNFPGRFSGRQFSNSRSEMNVSTLELGDSALYLCASSPGQGGNYGYTFGSGTRLTVV.